Shown below are 27 T cell receptor beta chains from a single sample sequenced in a study of T cell changes during pregnancy in multiple sclerosis. Assay used: immunoSEQ multiplex PCR; TCRdb lists only in-frame clones, some missing. The data show under 60,000 clones, with approximately 92% seen just once and approximately 0.5% held by the top ten. Source: CD4+ T cells from peripheral blood mononuclear cells, taken after pregnancy. Receptors originate from a female donor with multiple sclerosis, enrolled in a pregnancy study.

Only a few counts were recorded for this clone. V is TRBV2 and J is TRBJ1-5; D may be TRBD1 (5 bases). The CDR3 is 13 amino acids. Germline-derived CDR1 and CDR2 are SNHLY and FYNNEI. Trimming pared 8 bases from V and 0 bases from J, leaving 8 bases between. The CDR3 bases are TGTGCCAGCGGCGGGGGTAGCAATCAGCCCCAGCATTTT. This translates into CASGGGSNQPQHF. Full variable domain (rest looked up from reference TRBV2 and TRBJ1-5): EPEVTQTPSHQVTQMGQEVILRCVPISNHLYFYWYRQILGQKVEFLVSFYNNEISEKSEIFDDQFSVERPDGSNFTLKIRSTKLEDSAMYFCASGGGSNQPQHFGDGTRLSIL.

About this clone: One end of the junction does not line up with germline, which may come from a read error. The chain is built from TRBV19 and TRBJ2-2; 9 bases agree with TRBD2. Germline V gene lookup returns CDR1 LNHDA and CDR2 SQIVND (reference sequence). This CDR3 comprises 13 residues. The DNA for the CDR3 is TGTGCCAGCAGTAGCGGGAGTCGGGGGGAGCTGTTTTTT. This gives the protein CASSSGSRGELFF.

This chain uses TRBV20-1 with TRBJ2-1, with unresolved D. Germline V lookup: CDR1 DFQATT, CDR2 SNEGSKA (reference sequence). This CDR3 has 11 amino acids. Trimming stripped 3 bases from V and 8 bases from J, with 8 bases between. CDR3 in amino acids: CSASASDEQFF. DNA for the CDR3: TGCAGTGCTAGTGCTAGTGATGAGCAGTTCTTC.

This sequence joins TRBV18 and TRBJ1-1, with D maybe TRBD1 (5 bases). The germline V and J ends were trimmed by 6 bases and 1 base, with 15 bases remaining between them. The germline gives CDR1 KGHSH, CDR2 LQKENI. The CDR3 contains 15 residues. Here the CDR3 DNA reads TGTGCCAGCTCTCCTCGGAGGGGAACGAACACTGAAGCTTTCTTT. As protein: CASSPRRGTNTEAFF.

This clone was counted a single time. The chain combines TRBV11-2 with TRBJ1-1, with 8 bases matching TRBD1. Germline V lookup: CDR1 SGHAT, CDR2 FQNNGV. V was pared by 3 bases and J by 5 bases, with 2 bases of the junction left unmatched. This CDR3 has 13 amino acids. CDR3 nucleotide sequence: TGTGCCAGCAGCTTGCGGACAGGGACTGAAGCTTTCTTT. Translating gives CASSLRTGTEAFF.

The chain uses TRBV7-9 and TRBJ2-5; weak D call: TRBD2 (6 bases). The CDR3 loop spans 16 amino acids. CDR1 and CDR2 from the germline V gene are SEHNR and FQNEAQ (reference sequence). Trimming stripped 5 bases from V and 10 bases from J, with 26 bases between. The CDR3 sequence is CASSPSGGRNEGDQYF. The CDR3 DNA sequence: TGTGCCAGCAGCCCCTCTGGGGGGAGAAACGAAGGGGACCAGTACTTC.

The gene calls are TRBV19 and TRBJ2-6; a possible D gene is TRBD1 (6 bases). This CDR3 is built from 18 residues. The V end lost 3 bases, the J end lost 3 bases, and 18 bases lay between the germline ends. CDR1 is LNHDA and CDR2 is SQIVND in the germline V gene (reference sequence). CDR3 amino acids: CASSIVLIGGSGANVLTF. CDR3 nucleotides: TGTGCCAGTAGTATTGTCCTGATAGGGGGAAGTGGGGCCAACGTCCTGACTTTC.

This chain links TRBV7-2 with TRBJ2-1, with a tentative D call TRBD2 (6 bases). The CDR3 extends over 12 amino acids. Germline CDR1 reads SGHTA; CDR2 reads FQGNSA. Between the trimmed V and J ends, which lost 5 bases and 10 bases, there was a span of 12 bases. The CDR3 sequence is CASSLRLEEQFF. CDR3 DNA: TGTGCCAGCAGCCTCCGACTAGAGGAGCAGTTCTTC.

The chain joins TRBV28 to TRBJ2-4; 11 bases match TRBD1. Germline V gene data show CDR1 as MDHEN and CDR2 as SYDVKM. Trimming cost V 5 bases and J 0 bases; bases outside gene matches: 6. The CDR3 is made up of 17 amino acids. In DNA, the CDR3 is TGTGCCAGCAGTCAGGGACAGGGGGAAATAGCCAAAAACATTCAGTACTTC. It encodes CASSQGQGEIAKNIQYF.

This chain uses TRBV6-5 with TRBJ1-6, with D tentatively TRBD1 (5 bases). The CDR3 sequence is 16 residues long. Germline V gene data show CDR1 as MNHEY and CDR2 as SVGAGI. V was trimmed by 2 bases and J by 5 bases, leaving 13 bases between them. This CDR3 reads CASSYLKGRNNSPLHF. The CDR3 DNA sequence: TGTGCCAGCAGTTACCTAAAGGGGAGGAATAATTCACCCCTCCACTTT.

This clone showed up just once. The chain employs TRBV7-8 and TRBJ2-5, with 10 bases identical to TRBD2. CDR3 length equals 14 residues. In germline, CDR1 is SGHVS, CDR2 FQNEAQ. J was trimmed by 5 bases and V by 5 bases; bases with no gene match: 5. The CDR3 DNA is TGTGCCAGCAGCCTCGGGACTAGCGTGGAGACCCAGTACTTC. Amino acids: CASSLGTSVETQYF.

V is TRBV29-1 and J is TRBJ2-2; a weak D match, TRBD1 (5 bases). Trimming left V 6 bases short and J 1 base short, with 12 bases between. Germline V gene lookup returns CDR1 SQVTM and CDR2 ANQGSEA. This CDR3 comprises 14 residues. The DNA of the CDR3 is TGCAGCGTCCAGGGATTTGGGAACACCGGGGAGCTGTTTTTT. Its translation: CSVQGFGNTGELFF.

Points on this clone: The junction departs from germline at one end; a sequencing error may be responsible. The V and J genes are TRBV2 and TRBJ2-3; 7 bases fit TRBD2. This CDR3 region has 15 residues. Germline CDR1 is SNHLY and CDR2 is FYNNEI. In DNA form, the CDR3 reads TGTGCCAGCAGTGGCGAAGGCGGGAGCATAGATACGCAGTATTTT. It is translated as CASSGEGGSIDTQYF.

With regard to this clone: Germline is not matched at one junction end, which may reflect a read error. The chain is built from TRBV7-7 and TRBJ1-1; D may be TRBD1 (5 bases). CDR3 length: 13 amino acids. The germline V gene has CDR1 SSHAT and CDR2 FNYEAQ (reference sequence). CDR3 region: CASSSTPGTGAFF. The CDR3 DNA is TGTGCTAGCAGCTCCACACCCGGGACTGGAGCTTTCTTT.

V and J are TRBV7-8 and TRBJ1-5; 7 nucleotides align to TRBD1. The germline V gene has CDR1 SGHVS and CDR2 FQNEAQ. The V and J ends lost 5 bases and 2 bases, in that order; junction bases with no gene match: 6. CDR3 length equals 15 residues. CDR3 DNA: TGTGCCAGCAGCACGAAAGACAGGGGCAATCAGCCCCAGCATTTT. It is translated as CASSTKDRGNQPQHF.

This chain uses TRBV5-4 with TRBJ2-3; 10 nucleotides match TRBD1. Germline V gene sequence: CDR1 SGHNT, CDR2 YYREEE (reference sequence). With 4 bases clipped from V and 10 bases from J, the junction kept 12 bases outside the gene matches. CDR3 length: 15 residues. The CDR3 sequence is CASSPGQGRADAQYF. The CDR3 DNA is TGTGCCAGCAGCCCGGGACAGGGGAGGGCCGACGCGCAGTATTTT.

The chain recombines TRBV2 with TRBJ2-3, with TRBD2 matching 7 bases. CDR3 size: 12 residues. V shed 9 bases and J 2 bases; nucleotides not matched to a gene: 2. Germline V lookup: CDR1 SNHLY, CDR2 FYNNEI. In DNA form, the CDR3 reads TGTGCCAGTGGACTAGTCACAGATACGCAGTATTTT. Translated, it gives CASGLVTDTQYF. The full variable domain, with the rest looked up from reference TRBV2 and TRBJ2-3, is EPEVTQTPSHQVTQMGQEVILRCVPISNHLYFYWYRQILGQKVEFLVSFYNNEISEKSEIFDDQFSVERPDGSNFTLKIRSTKLEDSAMYFCASGLVTDTQYFGPGTRLTVL.

V usage is TRBV11-3 and J usage is TRBJ2-1; TRBD2 matches at 15 bases. Unmatched junction bases numbered 7, after V lost 5 bases and J lost 8 bases. CDR3 length: 16 amino acids. CDR1 and CDR2 from the germline V gene are SGHNT and YENEEA. CDR3 DNA: TGTGCCAGCAGCCCGGGGACTAGCGGGAGGTTGGATGAGCAGTTCTTC. Its translation: CASSPGTSGRLDEQFF.

This clone was detected only a few times. The chain is built from TRBV7-9 and TRBJ1-1, with D maybe TRBD1 (5 bases). CDR3 length equals 14 residues. CDR1 and CDR2 from the germline V gene are SEHNR and FQNEAQ (reference sequence). The germline V and J ends were trimmed by 3 bases and 5 bases, with 13 bases remaining between them. Written as DNA, the CDR3 is TGTGCCAGCAGCTTCATTAGGGGAGGTACTGAAGCTTTCTTT. Its protein is CASSFIRGGTEAFF.

Only one count was recorded for this clone. The genes are TRBV7-9 and TRBJ1-5; D might be TRBD1 (6 bases). Germline V lookup: CDR1 SEHNR, CDR2 FQNEAQ (reference sequence). Trimming removed 0 bases from V and 7 bases from J, with 16 bases in between. This CDR3 region has 16 residues. The CDR3 sequence: CASSLAGGAGVQPQHF. CDR3 DNA: TGTGCCAGCAGCTTAGCGGGGGGGGCAGGAGTACAGCCCCAGCATTTT.

This clone has just one count. This chain connects TRBV29-1 to TRBJ2-5; 7 bases align to TRBD2. The CDR3 covers 15 residues. Germline lookup yields CDR1 SQVTM and CDR2 ANQGSEA. With V trimmed by 7 bases and J by 7 bases, 18 bases remained unmatched. CDR3 in amino acids: CSAAPGLRDWVTQYF. The CDR3 DNA follows: TGCAGCGCTGCCCCGGGACTAAGGGACTGGGTGACCCAGTACTTC. The variable domain in full, with the rest retrieved from reference TRBV29-1 and TRBJ2-5, is SAVISQKPSRDICQRGTSLTIQCQVDSQVTMMFWYRQQPGQSLTLIATANQGSEATYESGFVIDKFPISRPNLTFSTLTVSNMSPEDSSIYLCSAAPGLRDWVTQYFGPGTRLLVL.

The V and J genes are TRBV18 and TRBJ2-7; TRBD1 agrees at 9 bases. This CDR3 comprises 15 residues. Looked up from germline, CDR1 is KGHSH and CDR2 is LQKENI. Trimming took 3 bases from V and 0 from J; bases not matched to a gene: 3. CDR3 amino acids: CASSPGQGTSYEQYF. In nucleotides, the CDR3 is TGTGCCAGCTCACCGGGACAGGGTACCTCCTACGAGCAGTACTTC. The whole variable domain, remainder taken from reference TRBV18 and TRBJ2-7, is NAGVMQNPRHLVRRRGQEARLRCSPMKGHSHVYWYRQLPEEGLKFMVYLQKENIIDESGMPKERFSAEFPKEGPSILRIQQVVRGDSAAYFCASSPGQGTSYEQYFGPGTRLTVT.

The chain carries TRBV10-3 and TRBJ2-1; TRBD2 might be the D (6 bases). Germline lookup yields CDR1 ENHRY and CDR2 SYGVKD. The CDR3 loop spans 11 amino acids. Trimming took 10 bases from V and 10 from J, leaving 14 bases between them. The CDR3: CATARAGEQFF. In DNA, the CDR3 is TGTGCCACCGCTAGGGCGGGAGAGCAGTTCTTC.

The chain couples TRBV2 to TRBJ2-1; 13 bases are a match to TRBD2. From germline, CDR1 is SNHLY and CDR2 FYNNEI. The CDR3 is 16 amino acids. The V segment lost 4 bases and the J segment 9 bases; nucleotides outside the gene matches: 9. CDR3 DNA: TGTGCCAGCAGTGGACGGACTAGCGGGAGTTTAGTTGAGCAGTTCTTC. Protein product: CASSGRTSGSLVEQFF.

The chain has TRBV9 and TRBJ1-2, with 8 nucleotides matching TRBD1. Germline CDR1 is SGDLS and CDR2 is YYNGEE. Unmatched junction bases numbered 0, after V lost 0 bases and J lost 2 bases. The CDR3 runs to 14 residues. CDR3 sequence: CASSVGQGNYGYTF. CDR3 nucleotides: TGTGCCAGCAGCGTAGGACAGGGGAACTATGGCTACACCTTC. Using reference TRBV9 and TRBJ1-2 for the parts outside the CDR3, the full variable domain is DSGVTQTPKHLITATGQRVTLRCSPRSGDLSVYWYQQSLDQGLQFLIQYYNGEERAKGNILERFSAQQFPDLHSELNLSSLELGDSALYFCASSVGQGNYGYTFGSGTRLTVV.

The V gene is TRBV6-5, the J gene TRBJ2-3; D is perhaps TRBD1 (6 bases). Between the trimmed V and J ends, which lost 2 bases and 9 bases, there was a span of 12 bases. CDR1 and CDR2 (germline): MNHEY, SVGAGI. The CDR3 runs to 13 residues. The CDR3 here is CASSYTQGRTQYF. The DNA of the CDR3 is TGTGCCAGCAGTTACACACAGGGCAGGACGCAGTATTTT.

The J gene is TRBJ2-3, the V gene TRBV9; TRBD2 agrees at 10 bases. V shed 4 bases, J shed 6 bases, and the junction held 5 bases outside the gene matches. This CDR3 is 14 amino acids long. Germline V gene lookup returns CDR1 SGDLS and CDR2 YYNGEE. Here the CDR3 DNA reads TGTGCCAGCAGCCCTAGCGGGAGAGTTGATACGCAGTATTTT. It specifies CASSPSGRVDTQYF.